Listed below are T cell receptor beta chains from one sample, sequenced in a study of T cell responses to AZD1222 COVID-19 vaccine. Repertoires were generated with immunoSEQ multiplex PCR, while TCRdb's copy carries only in-frame clones and drops some. The repertoire holds about 140,000 clones, with around 90% as singletons. The material sequenced was peripheral blood, taken 28 days after the second AZD1222 dose. The receptor set was obtained from an adult who received the AZD1222 COVID-19 vaccine. Both conserved end residues are part of each CDR3. Fields, in order: J gene, V gene, D gene, clone size, CDR3 protein, CDR3 DNA. The D gene is left open where the match is weak. Size is omitted from some rows. Given values are once, few, many or a class for expanded clones.

j_call: TRBJ1-2
v_call: TRBV12-3/TRBV12-4
d_call: .
clone_size: .
cdr3_aa: CASSPWTEGGYTF
cdr3_nt: TGTGCCAGCAGCCCATGGACAGAAGGTGGCTACACCTTC

j_call: TRBJ2-7
v_call: TRBV15
d_call: .
clone_size: .
cdr3_aa: CATSRDGGRLTDISYEQYF
cdr3_nt: TGTGCCACCAGCAGAGATGGGGGCCGTTTAACGGACATCTCCTACGAGCAGTACTTC

j_call: TRBJ1-3
v_call: TRBV4-3
d_call: .
clone_size: .
cdr3_aa: CASSQEWGAWDNTIYF
cdr3_nt: TGCGCCAGCAGCCAAGAATGGGGGGCATGGGACAACACCATATATTTT

j_call: TRBJ2-3
v_call: TRBV7-2
d_call: TRBD2
clone_size: .
cdr3_aa: CASSLLAGRDTQYF
cdr3_nt: TGTGCCAGCAGCTTACTAGCGGGGAGAGATACGCAGTATTTT

j_call: TRBJ1-2
v_call: TRBV6-2/TRBV6-3
d_call: TRBD1
clone_size: .
cdr3_aa: CASSYPYRGQDYGYTF
cdr3_nt: TGTGCCAGCAGTTACCCTTACAGGGGGCAAGACTATGGCTACACCTTC

j_call: TRBJ2-1
v_call: TRBV11-2
d_call: .
clone_size: .
cdr3_aa: CASSSLGSYNEQFF
cdr3_nt: TGTGCCAGCAGCTCCCTCGGCTCCTACAATGAGCAGTTCTTC

j_call: TRBJ1-2
v_call: TRBV28
d_call: TRBD1
clone_size: .
cdr3_aa: CASSPPGRGHLGYTF
cdr3_nt: TGTGCCAGCAGCCCCCCCGGCAGGGGGCATCTTGGCTACACCTTC

j_call: TRBJ2-3
v_call: TRBV29-1
d_call: .
clone_size: .
cdr3_aa: CSALVADTQYF
cdr3_nt: TGCAGCGCCTTAGTGGCAGATACGCAGTATTTT

j_call: TRBJ2-3
v_call: TRBV7-2
d_call: TRBD2
clone_size: .
cdr3_aa: CASSRKAGVGDTQYF
cdr3_nt: TGTGCCAGCAGCCGCAAAGCGGGGGTCGGAGATACGCAGTATTTT

j_call: TRBJ2-7
v_call: TRBV15
d_call: TRBD2
clone_size: once
cdr3_aa: CATSQRGISYEQYF
cdr3_nt: TGTGCCACCAGCCAGCGGGGAATCTCCTACGAGCAGTACTTC

j_call: TRBJ2-7
v_call: TRBV5-7
d_call: .
clone_size: few
cdr3_aa: CASSLNGRGEQYF
cdr3_nt: TGTGCCAGCAGCTTGAATGGCAGAGGGGAGCAGTACTTC

j_call: TRBJ2-2
v_call: TRBV19
d_call: .
clone_size: .
cdr3_aa: CASSILEGISLTGELFF
cdr3_nt: TGTGCCAGTAGTATTCTGGAGGGGATCAGCCTCACCGGGGAGCTGTTTTTT

j_call: TRBJ1-1
v_call: TRBV4-2
d_call: TRBD1
clone_size: .
cdr3_aa: CASSLSGQGNTEAFF
cdr3_nt: TGTGCCAGCAGCCTAAGCGGACAGGGCAACACTGAAGCTTTCTTT

j_call: TRBJ1-1
v_call: TRBV4-1
d_call: .
clone_size: .
cdr3_aa: CASSQVGGASTEAFF
cdr3_nt: TGCGCCAGCAGCCAAGTTGGGGGCGCGAGCACTGAAGCTTTCTTT

j_call: TRBJ1-2
v_call: TRBV19
d_call: .
clone_size: .
cdr3_aa: CASSIVGNEYGYTF
cdr3_nt: TGTGCCAGTAGTATCGTAGGGAACGAATATGGCTACACCTTC

j_call: TRBJ2-6
v_call: TRBV2
d_call: .
clone_size: .
cdr3_aa: CASSDSGASGANVLTF
cdr3_nt: TGTGCCAGCAGTGATTCGGGGGCCTCTGGGGCCAACGTCCTGACTTTC

j_call: TRBJ1-2
v_call: TRBV5-1
d_call: .
clone_size: .
cdr3_aa: CASSLGQSNYGYTF
cdr3_nt: TGCGCCAGCAGCTTGGGGCAGTCTAACTATGGCTACACCTTC

j_call: TRBJ2-1
v_call: TRBV5-4
d_call: .
clone_size: .
cdr3_aa: CASSLELGSRGRQFF
cdr3_nt: TGTGCCAGCAGCTTGGAACTCGGGAGCCGCGGTAGGCAGTTCTTC

j_call: TRBJ2-7
v_call: TRBV6-5
d_call: TRBD1
clone_size: .
cdr3_aa: CASSRVGQFHYEQYF
cdr3_nt: TGTGCCAGCAGTCGCGTGGGACAGTTCCACTACGAGCAGTACTTC

j_call: TRBJ1-3
v_call: TRBV28
d_call: TRBD1
clone_size: .
cdr3_aa: CASSSDRGSGNTIYF
cdr3_nt: TGTGCCAGCAGCTCGGACAGGGGGTCTGGAAACACCATATATTTT

j_call: TRBJ2-2
v_call: TRBV5-5
d_call: .
clone_size: few
cdr3_aa: CASIPISNTGELFF
cdr3_nt: TGTGCCAGCATCCCGATTTCGAACACCGGGGAGCTGTTTTTT

j_call: TRBJ2-7
v_call: TRBV4-2
d_call: TRBD2
clone_size: .
cdr3_aa: CASSQDVGRRSGSDEQYF
cdr3_nt: TGTGCCAGCAGCCAAGATGTGGGTCGTAGGAGCGGGAGCGATGAGCAGTACTTC

j_call: TRBJ1-5
v_call: TRBV4-3
d_call: .
clone_size: .
cdr3_aa: CASSQDSRQSNQPQHF
cdr3_nt: TGCGCCAGCAGCCAAGATAGTAGGCAGAGCAATCAGCCCCAGCATTTT

j_call: TRBJ1-2
v_call: TRBV28
d_call: .
clone_size: .
cdr3_aa: CASSSLYGYTF
cdr3_nt: TGTGCCAGCAGTTCCCTCTATGGCTACACCTTC

j_call: TRBJ2-7
v_call: TRBV7-6
d_call: .
clone_size: .
cdr3_aa: CASSIDDGPYEQYF
cdr3_nt: TGTGCCAGCAGCATCGATGACGGACCCTACGAGCAGTACTTC

j_call: TRBJ2-3
v_call: TRBV27
d_call: .
clone_size: .
cdr3_aa: CASSLDRATDTQYF
cdr3_nt: TGTGCCAGCAGTTTGGACCGGGCGACAGATACGCAGTATTTT

j_call: TRBJ1-1
v_call: TRBV4-2
d_call: .
clone_size: .
cdr3_aa: CASSQDSVRSGEAFF
cdr3_nt: TGTGCCAGCAGCCAAGATTCTGTTCGAAGTGGTGAAGCTTTCTTT

j_call: TRBJ2-4
v_call: TRBV28
d_call: TRBD1
clone_size: .
cdr3_aa: CASSLTGTGGSIQYF
cdr3_nt: TGTGCCAGCAGCCTAACCGGGACAGGGGGTTCCATTCAGTACTTC

j_call: TRBJ2-4
v_call: TRBV12-5
d_call: .
clone_size: once
cdr3_aa: CASGLVLGLAKNIQYF
cdr3_nt: TGTGCTAGTGGTTTGGTGTTAGGGCTAGCCAAAAACATTCAGTACTTC

j_call: TRBJ1-5
v_call: TRBV28
d_call: TRBD1
clone_size: .
cdr3_aa: CASRLGTGSQPQHF
cdr3_nt: TGTGCCAGCAGACTCGGGACAGGGTCTCAGCCCCAGCATTTT

j_call: TRBJ2-1
v_call: TRBV5-1
d_call: .
clone_size: .
cdr3_aa: CASSLVSENNEQFF
cdr3_nt: TGCGCCAGCAGCTTGGTTTCCGAAAACAATGAGCAGTTCTTC

j_call: TRBJ1-1
v_call: TRBV12-3/TRBV12-4
d_call: .
clone_size: .
cdr3_aa: CASSYRNTEAFF
cdr3_nt: TGTGCCAGCAGTTATAGGAACACTGAAGCTTTCTTT

j_call: TRBJ1-1
v_call: TRBV19
d_call: .
clone_size: .
cdr3_aa: CASSPYLGWPGAEAFF
cdr3_nt: TGTGCCAGTAGCCCCTACCTGGGGTGGCCGGGTGCTGAAGCTTTCTTT

j_call: TRBJ2-1
v_call: TRBV3-1/TRBV3-2
d_call: TRBD2
clone_size: .
cdr3_aa: CASSQDQRPGLALNEQFF
cdr3_nt: TGTGCCAGCAGCCAAGACCAACGACCGGGACTAGCCTTAAATGAGCAGTTCTTC

j_call: TRBJ1-5
v_call: TRBV4-3
d_call: .
clone_size: .
cdr3_aa: CASSQEWAGRRNQPQHF
cdr3_nt: TGCGCCAGCAGCCAAGAGTGGGCGGGTAGGCGCAATCAGCCCCAGCATTTT

j_call: TRBJ2-7
v_call: TRBV10-2
d_call: .
clone_size: .
cdr3_aa: CASAPGSYEQYF
cdr3_nt: TGCGCCAGCGCCCCGGGGTCCTACGAGCAGTACTTC

j_call: TRBJ1-1
v_call: TRBV7-2
d_call: .
clone_size: .
cdr3_aa: CASSRPGTLAGEAFF
cdr3_nt: TGTGCCAGCAGCCGTCCTGGTACCCTCGCGGGTGAAGCTTTCTTT

j_call: TRBJ2-3
v_call: TRBV20-1
d_call: .
clone_size: .
cdr3_aa: CSGVLDHTQYF
cdr3_nt: TGCAGTGGGGTACTCGACCATACGCAGTATTTT

j_call: TRBJ1-6
v_call: TRBV7-6
d_call: .
clone_size: .
cdr3_aa: CASSLYSGGPYNSPLHF
cdr3_nt: TGTGCCAGCAGCTTATATAGCGGGGGCCCTTATAATTCACCCCTCCACTTT

j_call: TRBJ1-1
v_call: TRBV7-3
d_call: .
clone_size: few
cdr3_aa: CASSLHAPLGGNTEAFF
cdr3_nt: TGTGCCAGCAGCCTGCATGCCCCTTTGGGGGGAAACACTGAAGCTTTCTTT

j_call: TRBJ1-5
v_call: TRBV7-9
d_call: .
clone_size: .
cdr3_aa: CASSLDRTPQHF
cdr3_nt: TGTGCCAGCAGCTTAGACCGGACGCCCCAGCATTTT